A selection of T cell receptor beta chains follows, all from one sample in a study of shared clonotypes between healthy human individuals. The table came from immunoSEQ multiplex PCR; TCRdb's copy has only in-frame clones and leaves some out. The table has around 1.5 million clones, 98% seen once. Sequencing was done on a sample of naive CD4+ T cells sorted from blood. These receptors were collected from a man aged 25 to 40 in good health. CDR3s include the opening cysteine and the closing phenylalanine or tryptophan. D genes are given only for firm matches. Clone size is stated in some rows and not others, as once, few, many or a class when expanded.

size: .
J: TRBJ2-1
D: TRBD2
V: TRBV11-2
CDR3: CASSLYGTLAGGSYNEQFF
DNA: TGTGCCAGCAGCTTATATGGAACTTTAGCGGGAGGGTCCTACAATGAGCAGTTCTTC

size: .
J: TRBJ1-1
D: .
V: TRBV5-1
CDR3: CASSPAAGRGTEAFF
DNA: TGCGCCAGCAGCCCGGCTGCGGGTCGGGGCACTGAAGCTTTCTTT

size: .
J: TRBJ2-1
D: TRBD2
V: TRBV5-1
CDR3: CASSGYIAGGPLDNEQFF
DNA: TGCGCCAGCAGCGGATATATAGCGGGAGGGCCGTTAGACAATGAGCAGTTCTTC

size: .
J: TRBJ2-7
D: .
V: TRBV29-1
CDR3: CSVGEMKVSEQYF
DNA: TGCAGCGTTGGGGAGATGAAGGTCTCGGAGCAGTACTTC

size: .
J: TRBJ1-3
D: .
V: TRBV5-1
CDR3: CASSQGNTIYF
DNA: TGCGCCAGCAGCCAAGGAAACACCATATATTTT

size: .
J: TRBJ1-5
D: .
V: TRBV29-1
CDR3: CSVAGINQPQHF
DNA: TGCAGCGTCGCCGGAATCAATCAGCCCCAGCATTTT

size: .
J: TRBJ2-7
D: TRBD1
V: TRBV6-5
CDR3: CASSQGAGTYEQYF
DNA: TGTGCCAGCAGTCAGGGGGCGGGGACCTACGAGCAGTACTTC

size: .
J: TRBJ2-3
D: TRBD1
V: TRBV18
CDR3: CASSQPGTGGTDTQYF
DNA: TGTGCCAGCTCACAACCCGGGACAGGGGGCACAGATACGCAGTATTTT

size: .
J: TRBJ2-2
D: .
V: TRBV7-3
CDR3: CASSLTAVAGELFF
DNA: TGTGCCAGCAGCTTAACGGCGGTTGCCGGGGAGCTGTTTTTT

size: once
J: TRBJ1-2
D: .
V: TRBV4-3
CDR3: CASSQASWGNGYTF
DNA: TGCGCCAGCAGCCAAGCCTCTTGGGGCAATGGCTACACCTTC

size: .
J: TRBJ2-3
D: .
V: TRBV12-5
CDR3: CASGLDHVTDTQYF
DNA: TGTGCTAGTGGTTTGGACCATGTTACAGATACGCAGTATTTT

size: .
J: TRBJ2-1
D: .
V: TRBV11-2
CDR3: CASSLEGYYNEQFF
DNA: TGTGCCAGCAGCTTAGAGGGTTACTACAATGAGCAGTTCTTC

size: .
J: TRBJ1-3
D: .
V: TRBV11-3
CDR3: CASSLRPGNTIYF
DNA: TGTGCCAGCAGCTTACGTCCCGGAAACACCATATATTTT

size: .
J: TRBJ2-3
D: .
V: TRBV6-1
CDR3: CASSEARNTQYF
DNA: TGTGCCAGCAGTGAAGCTAGGAATACGCAGTATTTT

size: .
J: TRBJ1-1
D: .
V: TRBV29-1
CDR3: CSVAPTEMNTEAFF
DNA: TGCAGCGTTGCCCCGACAGAGATGAACACTGAAGCTTTCTTT

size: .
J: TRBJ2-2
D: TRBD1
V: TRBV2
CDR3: CASSVGTAVGELFF
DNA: TGTGCCAGCAGTGTCGGGACAGCGGTCGGGGAGCTGTTTTTT

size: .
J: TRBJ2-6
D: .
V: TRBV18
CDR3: CASSLRGNSGANVLTF
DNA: TGTGCCAGCTCACTCAGAGGGAACTCTGGGGCCAACGTCCTGACTTTC